The 29 T cell receptor beta chains presented below share a single source sample, sequenced in a study of beta chain features in type 1 diabetes. Study-wide findings and caveats: Type 1 diabetes patients had TCRB CDR3s that were shorter (moderately but significantly so) in all four CD4+ subsets.

No antigen has been assigned to these receptors. Expressed TCRB transcripts were sequenced, since all the RNA that had been isolated was reverse transcribed. Profiled with immunoSEQ multiplex PCR; TCRdb holds only in-frame clones, not every one. The sample holds 300,000 to 350,000 clones, around an eighth seen once. The sequenced material came from naive CD4+ T cells from blood. The origin of the receptors is a woman in her late teens or twenties with type 1 diabetes.

V gene TRBV5-4 combines with J gene TRBJ2-1, with unresolved D. V gave up 1 base and J gave up 1 base, with 15 bases separating them. CDR3 length equals 17 residues. From germline, CDR1 is SGHNT and CDR2 YYREEE (reference sequence). The CDR3 DNA sequence: TGTGCCAGCAGCTTGCTTCGGAGCGAGAGATCCTACAATGAGCAGTTCTTC. Protein: CASSLLRSERSYNEQFF.

This clone was found a few times. J is TRBJ2-7 and V is TRBV30; TRBD2 matches at 10 bases. The V gene's germline CDR1 is GTSNPN and CDR2 SVGIG (reference sequence). This CDR3 contains 15 residues. Trimming took 1 base from V and 3 from J; bases not matched to a gene: 6. CDR3: CAWSAGLAVGYEQYF. CDR3 coding DNA: TGTGCCTGGAGTGCCGGACTAGCGGTTGGCTACGAGCAGTACTTC.

This clone was picked up a small number of times. The chain carries TRBV27 and TRBJ2-1; a weak D match, TRBD1 (6 bases). The V gene's germline CDR1 is MNHEY and CDR2 SMNVEV (reference sequence). The CDR3 totals 15 residues. V lost 4 bases and J lost 0, with 10 bases in between. In DNA, the CDR3 is TGTGCCAGCAGTTCCGACAGGCCCTCCTACAATGAGCAGTTCTTC. The encoded protein is CASSSDRPSYNEQFF.

The chain links TRBV7-3 to TRBJ2-1; the match to TRBD1 covers 7 bases. The J segment lost 0 bases and the V segment lost 4 bases, leaving 6 bases of the junction unmatched. CDR1 SGHTA and CDR2 FQGTGA come from the germline V gene. The CDR3 spans 16 residues. CDR3 DNA sequence: TGTGCCAGCAGCTCTACAGGGGCCAACTCCTACAATGAGCAGTTCTTC. Translating gives CASSSTGANSYNEQFF. Complete variable domain (other parts from reference TRBV7-3 and TRBJ2-1): GAGVSQTPSNKVTEKGKYVELRCDPISGHTALYWYRQSLGQGPEFLIYFQGTGAADDSGLPNDRFFAVRPEGSVSTLKIQRTERGDSAVYLCASSSTGANSYNEQFFGPGTRLTVL.

The gene calls are TRBV18 and TRBJ2-7; a weak D match, TRBD2 (5 bases). Trimming left V 3 bases short and J 0 bases short, with 12 bases between. The CDR3 runs 15 residues. Germline values: CDR1 KGHSH, CDR2 LQKENI. DNA of the CDR3: TGTGCCAGCTCACCGATCGGGATATTCTCCTACGAGCAGTACTTC. Protein product: CASSPIGIFSYEQYF.

This clone was observed a handful of times. This chain links TRBV5-4 with TRBJ1-2, with D tentatively TRBD1 (6 bases). The germline V gene encodes CDR1 SGHNT and CDR2 YYREEE (reference sequence). Trimming left V 0 bases short and J 4 bases short, with 13 bases between. The CDR3 extends over 15 amino acids. DNA for the CDR3: TGTGCCAGCAGCTTGGTCTCACGCAGGGGCTATGGCTACACCTTC. Translation: CASSLVSRRGYGYTF.

This rearrangement joins TRBV7-2 to TRBJ2-5; TRBD2 is a possible D gene (5 bases). Trimming shortened V by 2 bases and J by 5 bases, and 9 bases separated the two germline ends. The CDR3 loop spans 13 amino acids. CDR1 SGHTA and CDR2 FQGNSA come from the germline V gene. CDR3 sequence reads: CASSLREWETQYF. As DNA, the CDR3 is TGTGCCAGCAGCTTAAGGGAGTGGGAGACCCAGTACTTC.

This clone occurred a few times. This CDR3 is CASSPDRNYEQYV. The CDR3 DNA sequence: TGTGCCAGCTCACCCGACCGAAACTACGAGCAGTACGTC. This chain connects TRBV18 to TRBJ2-7; no definite D call. The length of the CDR3 is 13 residues. CDR1 is KGHSH and CDR2 is LQKENI in the germline V gene. The V gene lost 3 bases and the J gene lost 3 bases, with 9 bases spanning the gap.

The sample holds a few counts of this clone. The genes are TRBV19 and TRBJ2-1; 9 bases align to TRBD1. Trimming at V came to 5 bases and at J to 7 bases, leaving 9 bases not matched to a gene. From germline, CDR1 is LNHDA and CDR2 SQIVND (reference sequence). The CDR3 runs to 15 residues. DNA of the CDR3: TGTGCCAGTAGTGTGGACGGACAGGGGTGGAATGAGCAGTTCTTC. Its protein is CASSVDGQGWNEQFF.

A few counts support this clone. The chain links TRBV7-9 to TRBJ2-1; TRBD2 aligns across 13 bases. Germline V CDR1 and CDR2: SEHNR, FQNEAQ (reference sequence). This CDR3 contains 14 residues. The V and J ends lost 2 bases and 15 bases, in that order; junction bases with no gene match: 7. The CDR3 is CASSLRTSGSQGFF. The CDR3 DNA sequence: TGTGCCAGCAGCTTAAGGACTAGCGGGAGTCAAGGGTTCTTC.

In regard to this clone: The identical CDR3 is also encoded by other nucleotide sequences in the sample. The V call is TRBV5-1, the J call TRBJ1-1; D is uncertain. Trimming shortened V by 0 bases and J by 2 bases, and 8 bases separated the two germline ends. The germline gives CDR1 SGHRS, CDR2 YFSETQ. This CDR3 contains 14 residues. DNA of the CDR3: TGCGCCAGCAGCTTGGAGTCAGGAAACACTGAAGCTTTCTTT. Its protein product is CASSLESGNTEAFF.

The chain combines TRBV5-6 with TRBJ2-5, with 7 bases lining up with TRBD2. The CDR3 is 15 residues long. CDR1 and CDR2 from the germline V gene are SGHDT and YYEEEE. J gave up 5 bases and V 3 bases, and 10 bases lay outside the gene matches. CDR3 amino acids: CASSSIASGKETQYF. The CDR3 DNA reads TGTGCCAGCAGCTCCATAGCAAGCGGGAAGGAGACCCAGTACTTC.

The chain couples TRBV4-2 to TRBJ2-3; 7 bases map to TRBD1. The trim removed 1 base at V and 4 bases at J, leaving 8 bases unmatched. In germline, CDR1 is LGHNA, CDR2 YNFKEQ. This CDR3 comprises 16 residues. CDR3 residues: CASSQGSGQQADTQYF. CDR3 coding DNA: TGTGCCAGCAGCCAAGGTTCGGGACAGCAAGCAGATACGCAGTATTTT.

The chain uses TRBV15 and TRBJ1-4; TRBD1 agrees at 7 bases. Germline CDR1 reads LNHNV; CDR2 reads YYDKDF (reference sequence). The CDR3 totals 16 residues. V gave up 1 base and J gave up 5 bases; unmatched junction bases: 7. The CDR3 DNA sequence: TGTGCCACCAGCAGAGGAGAGACAGGGATCAATGAAAAACTGTTTTTT. This gives the protein CATSRGETGINEKLFF.

The chain joins TRBV9 to TRBJ2-3; 7 bases agree with TRBD2. The germline CDR1 and CDR2 sequences are SGDLS and YYNGEE. V shed 0 bases and J 7 bases; nucleotides not matched to a gene: 11. This CDR3 comprises 16 residues. The CDR3 DNA reads as TGTGCCAGCAGCGTAGGGTTTGCGGGAGTCTCACATACGCAGTATTTT. This codes for CASSVGFAGVSHTQYF. Supplemented by reference TRBV9 and TRBJ2-3, the full variable domain reads DSGVTQTPKHLITATGQRVTLRCSPRSGDLSVYWYQQSLDQGLQFLIQYYNGEERAKGNILERFSAQQFPDLHSELNLSSLELGDSALYFCASSVGFAGVSHTQYFGPGTRLTVL.

This clone has only one observation. This chain links TRBV5-4 with TRBJ2-7; 8 bases align to TRBD2. Germline lookup yields CDR1 SGHNT and CDR2 YYREEE (reference sequence). The J segment lost 2 bases and the V segment lost 0 bases, leaving 7 bases of the junction unmatched. This CDR3 contains 16 residues. CDR3 sequence (DNA): TGTGCCAGCAGCTTGGTAAACAGGACTAGCCCCTACGAGCAGTACTTC. This encodes CASSLVNRTSPYEQYF.

The rearrangement links TRBV6-5 to TRBJ1-3; no clear D gene. CDR1 MNHEY and CDR2 SVGAGI come from the germline V gene. This CDR3 region has 14 residues. The V end lost 6 bases, the J end lost 4 bases, and 13 bases lay between the germline ends. The CDR3 spells CASSSELSGNTIYF. In DNA, the CDR3 is TGTGCCAGCAGCTCCGAACTCTCCGGAAACACCATATATTTT.

The chain carries TRBV16 and TRBJ1-1; 8 bases line up with TRBD1. The J segment lost 3 bases and the V segment lost 4 bases, leaving 4 bases of the junction unmatched. Germline CDR1 and CDR2: KGHSY and FQNENV. This CDR3 spans 14 amino acids. The CDR3, as DNA: TGTGCCAGCAGCCCATGGACAGGGCACACTGAAGCTTTCTTT. Its protein product is CASSPWTGHTEAFF.

In this sample, this clone turned up a few times. The chain is built from TRBV7-9 and TRBJ2-1, with 13 bases aligning to TRBD2. With 5 bases clipped from V and 11 bases from J, the junction kept 6 bases outside the gene matches. The CDR3 extends over 14 amino acids. CDR1 is SEHNR and CDR2 is FQNEAQ in the germline V gene (reference sequence). The CDR3 is CASSPGTSGKKQFF. The CDR3 DNA follows: TGTGCCAGCAGCCCGGGGACTAGCGGGAAAAAGCAGTTCTTC. Together with reference TRBV7-9 and TRBJ2-1, the CDR3 gives the full variable domain: DTGVSQNPRHKITKRGQNVTFRCDPISEHNRLYWYRQTLGQGPEFLTYFQNEAQLEKSRLLSDRFSAERPKGSFSTLEIQRTEQGDSAMYLCASSPGTSGKKQFFGPGTRLTVL.

The J gene is TRBJ1-4, the V gene TRBV30; TRBD1 agrees at 7 bases. Germline V gene data show CDR1 as GTSNPN and CDR2 as SVGIG (reference sequence). The CDR3 runs to 16 residues. V trimming: 2 bases; J trimming: 6 bases; junction bases outside the gene matches: 12. CDR3 DNA sequence: TGTGCCTGGAGTTCGCGACCCGGGACAGCATATGAAAAACTGTTTTTT. Its protein product is CAWSSRPGTAYEKLFF. Variable domain in full (rest from reference TRBV30 and TRBJ1-4): SQTIHQWPATLVQPVGSPLSLECTVEGTSNPNLYWYRQAAGRGLQLLFYSVGIGQISSEVPQNLSASRPQDRQFILSSKKLLLSDSGFYLCAWSSRPGTAYEKLFFGSGTQLSVL.

V usage is TRBV11-3 and J usage is TRBJ2-1, with 12 bases matching TRBD2. Germline values: CDR1 SGHNT, CDR2 YENEEA. V trimming: 5 bases; J trimming: 4 bases; junction bases outside the gene matches: 3. The CDR3 contains 15 residues. The CDR3 spells CASSPTSGRYNEQFF. The CDR3 DNA reads as TGTGCCAGCAGCCCCACTAGCGGGAGGTACAATGAGCAGTTCTTC. The whole variable domain, filled in from reference TRBV11-3 and TRBJ2-1, reads EAGVVQSPRYKIIEKKQPVAFWCNPISGHNTLYWYLQNLGQGPELLIRYENEEAVDDSQLPKDRFSAERLKGVDSTLKIQPAELGDSAVYLCASSPTSGRYNEQFFGPGTRLTVL.

J is TRBJ1-1 and V is TRBV30; TRBD1 agrees at 10 bases. Unmatched junction bases numbered 6, after V lost 2 bases and J lost 3 bases. This CDR3 contains 15 residues. The germline V gene has CDR1 GTSNPN and CDR2 SVGIG (reference sequence). The CDR3 region is CAWSRLGQGDTEAFF. The CDR3 DNA sequence: TGTGCCTGGAGTCGCCTCGGACAGGGGGACACTGAAGCTTTCTTT.

This clone was counted only a few times. The rearrangement links TRBV7-2 to TRBJ2-3; D gene ambiguous. This CDR3 is built from 12 residues. V was trimmed by 6 bases and J by 2 bases, leaving 6 bases between them. Germline CDR1 and CDR2: SGHTA and FQGNSA. This chain's CDR3 is CASRRVTDTQYF. The CDR3 DNA reads TGTGCCAGCAGGAGAGTCACAGATACGCAGTATTTT.

This clone was counted only a few times. The chain's CDR3 is CASSYWSSGANVLTF. Here the CDR3 DNA reads TGTGCCAGCAGTTACTGGAGCTCTGGGGCCAACGTCCTGACTTTC. This chain connects TRBV6-5 to TRBJ2-6; unclear D gene. V gave up 1 base and J gave up 0 bases, with 4 bases separating them. The CDR3 covers 15 residues. Germline CDR1 MNHEY, CDR2 SVGAGI.

The DNA for the CDR3 is TGCGCCAGCAGCCGGGTCGGACTAGCGGGGGCCTACAATGAGCAGTTCTTC. Translation gives CASSRVGLAGAYNEQFF. The V gene is TRBV4-3, the J gene TRBJ2-1; 13 bases line up with TRBD2. J lost 2 bases, V lost 4 bases, and 5 bases had no gene match. Germline values: CDR1 LGHNA, CDR2 YSLEER. The CDR3 extends over 17 amino acids.

The chain couples TRBV5-1 to TRBJ2-1, with TRBD2 matching 13 bases. CDR3 size: 18 residues. V was clipped by 0 bases and J by 6 bases; unmatched bases: 9. Germline CDR1 SGHRS, CDR2 YFSETQ. Written as DNA, the CDR3 is TGCGCCAGCAGCTTGGTTGGCCGGACTAGCGGGAGTCGCAATGAGCAGTTCTTC. Translated: CASSLVGRTSGSRNEQFF. Full variable domain (remainder filled in from reference TRBV5-1 and TRBJ2-1): KAGVTQTPRYLIKTRGQQVTLSCSPISGHRSVSWYQQTPGQGLQFLFEYFSETQRNKGNFPGRFSGRQFSNSRSEMNVSTLELGDSALYLCASSLVGRTSGSRNEQFFGPGTRLTVL.

V is TRBV7-9 and J is TRBJ2-7; 9 bases are shared with TRBD1. CDR1 and CDR2 from the germline V gene are SEHNR and FQNEAQ (reference sequence). V lost 2 bases and J lost 3; bases outside the gene matches: 2. This CDR3 region has 14 residues. The CDR3 DNA sequence: TGTGCCAGCAGCTTAAGACAGGGGGTCTACGAGCAGTACTTC. Translating gives CASSLRQGVYEQYF.

This clone appeared a few times. V usage is TRBV5-6 and J usage is TRBJ2-1; 16 nucleotides match TRBD2. V shed 4 bases and J 8 bases; nucleotides not matched to a gene: 9. The CDR3 runs 17 residues. Germline CDR1 reads SGHDT; CDR2 reads YYEEEE. The CDR3 loop is CASSTGTSGRVWDEQFF. As DNA, the CDR3 is TGTGCCAGCAGCACCGGGACTAGCGGGAGGGTTTGGGATGAGCAGTTCTTC.

This clone was seen only a few times. V and J are TRBV5-1 and TRBJ2-2, with TRBD2 matching over 9 bases. Germline loops: CDR1 SGHRS, CDR2 YFSETQ. V lost 4 bases and J lost 7; bases outside the gene matches: 11. The CDR3 totals 16 residues. The CDR3, as DNA: TGCGCCAGCAGCCGGGGAAGCGGGAGGAGTGACGGGGAGCTGTTTTTT. Translating it yields CASSRGSGRSDGELFF.